This T cell receptor beta chain was captured by sequencing in a study of Ad26.COV2.S vaccination and SARS-CoV-2 variants. The germline CDR1 and CDR2 sequences are LGHNA and YSLEER. This CDR3 has 15 amino acids. Trimming left V 3 bases short and J 7 bases short, with 18 bases between. Documented treatment: approximately 18 received Ad26.COV2.S at low or high dose, single or two shots; five or six received placebo; per-sample allocation not given. The samples date from day 63 after the first vaccine or placebo injection. This table comes from immunoSEQ multiplex PCR, and its TCRdb copy is limited to in-frame clones, with some not included. The sample has a few hundred thousand clones; more than 75% are singletons.

The chain couples TRBV4-3 to TRBJ1-2; D perhaps matches TRBD1 (6 bases). Sequences were derived from peripheral blood, sampled in a trial of Ad26.COV2.S vaccine versus placebo. The receptor's source is a person aged 18 to 65 who received the Ad26.COV2.S COVID-19 vaccine or a placebo. The CDR3 nucleotides are TGCGCCAGCAGCCAGAGGGCGGGGGCGCGGGGTGGCTACACCTTC. The encoded protein is CASSQRAGARGGYTF.